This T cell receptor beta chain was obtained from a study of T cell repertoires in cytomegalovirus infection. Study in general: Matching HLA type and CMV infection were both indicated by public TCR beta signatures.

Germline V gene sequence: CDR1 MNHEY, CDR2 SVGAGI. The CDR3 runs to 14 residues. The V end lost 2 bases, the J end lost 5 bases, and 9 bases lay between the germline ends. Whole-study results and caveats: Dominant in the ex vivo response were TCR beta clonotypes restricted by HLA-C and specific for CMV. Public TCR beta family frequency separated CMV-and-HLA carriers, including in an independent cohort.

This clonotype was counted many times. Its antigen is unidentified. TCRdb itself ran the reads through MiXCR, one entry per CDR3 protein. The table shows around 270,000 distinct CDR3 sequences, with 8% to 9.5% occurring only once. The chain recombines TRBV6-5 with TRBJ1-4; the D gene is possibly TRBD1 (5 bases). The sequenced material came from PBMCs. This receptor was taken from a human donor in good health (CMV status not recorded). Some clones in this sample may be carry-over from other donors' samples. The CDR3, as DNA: TGTGCCAGCAGTTACAGTGGGGGGAATGAAAAACTGTTTTTT. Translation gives CASSYSGGNEKLFF.